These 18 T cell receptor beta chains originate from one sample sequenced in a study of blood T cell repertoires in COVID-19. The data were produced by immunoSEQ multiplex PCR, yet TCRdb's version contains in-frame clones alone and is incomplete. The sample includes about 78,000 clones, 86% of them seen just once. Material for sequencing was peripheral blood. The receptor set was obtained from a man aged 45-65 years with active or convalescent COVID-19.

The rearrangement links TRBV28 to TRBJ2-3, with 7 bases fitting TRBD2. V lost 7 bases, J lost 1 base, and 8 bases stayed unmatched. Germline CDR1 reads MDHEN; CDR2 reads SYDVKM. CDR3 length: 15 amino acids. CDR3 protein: CASISTGRGTDTQYF. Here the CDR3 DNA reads TGTGCCAGCATCTCCACGGGGAGGGGCACAGATACGCAGTATTTT.

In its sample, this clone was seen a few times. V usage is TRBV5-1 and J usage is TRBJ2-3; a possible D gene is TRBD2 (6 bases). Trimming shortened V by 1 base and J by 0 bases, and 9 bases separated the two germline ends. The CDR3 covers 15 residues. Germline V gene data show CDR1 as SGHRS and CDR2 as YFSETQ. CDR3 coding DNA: TGCGCCAGCAGCTTGTGGGGGGAGAGCACAGATACGCAGTATTTT. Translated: CASSLWGESTDTQYF. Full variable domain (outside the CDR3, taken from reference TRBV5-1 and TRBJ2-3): KAGVTQTPRYLIKTRGQQVTLSCSPISGHRSVSWYQQTPGQGLQFLFEYFSETQRNKGNFPGRFSGRQFSNSRSEMNVSTLELGDSALYLCASSLWGESTDTQYFGPGTRLTVL.

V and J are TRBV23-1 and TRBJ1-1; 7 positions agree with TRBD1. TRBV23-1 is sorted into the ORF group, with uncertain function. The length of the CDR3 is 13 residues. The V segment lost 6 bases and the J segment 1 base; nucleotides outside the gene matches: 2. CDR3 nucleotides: TGCGCCAGCAGAGGGACAGCGAACACTGAAGCTTTCTTT. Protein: CASRGTANTEAFF.

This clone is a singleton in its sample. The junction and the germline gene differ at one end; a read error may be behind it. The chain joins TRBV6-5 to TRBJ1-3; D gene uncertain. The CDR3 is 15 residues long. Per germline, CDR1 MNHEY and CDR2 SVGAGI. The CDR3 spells CASSYSSQAGNTIYF. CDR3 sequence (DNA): TGTGCCAGCAGTTACTCGAGCCAGGCTGGGAACACCATATATTTT.

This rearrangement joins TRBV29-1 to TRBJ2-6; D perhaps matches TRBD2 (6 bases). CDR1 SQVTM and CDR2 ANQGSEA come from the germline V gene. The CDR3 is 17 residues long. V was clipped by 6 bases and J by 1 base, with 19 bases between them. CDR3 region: CSVPSGTYVSGANVLTF. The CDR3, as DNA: TGCAGCGTCCCCTCGGGGACTTACGTGTCTGGGGCCAACGTCCTGACTTTC.

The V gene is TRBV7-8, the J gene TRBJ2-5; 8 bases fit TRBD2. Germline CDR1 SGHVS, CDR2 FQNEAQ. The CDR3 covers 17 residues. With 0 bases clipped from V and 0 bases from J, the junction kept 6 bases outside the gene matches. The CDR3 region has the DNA TGTGCCAGCAGCTTAGCCCCGGGACTAGTAAACCAAGAGACCCAGTACTTC. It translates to CASSLAPGLVNQETQYF.

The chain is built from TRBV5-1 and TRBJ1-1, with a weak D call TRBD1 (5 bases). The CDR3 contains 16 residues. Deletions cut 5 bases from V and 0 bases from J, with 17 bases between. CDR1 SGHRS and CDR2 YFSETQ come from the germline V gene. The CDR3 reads CASRLVGAQLNTEAFF. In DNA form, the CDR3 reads TGCGCCAGCAGACTTGTTGGGGCACAGTTGAACACTGAAGCTTTCTTT.

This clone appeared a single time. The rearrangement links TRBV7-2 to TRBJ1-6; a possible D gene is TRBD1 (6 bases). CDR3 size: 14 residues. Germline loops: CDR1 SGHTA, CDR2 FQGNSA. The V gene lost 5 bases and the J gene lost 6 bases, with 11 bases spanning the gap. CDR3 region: CASSPRTVNSPLHF. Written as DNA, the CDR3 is TGTGCCAGCAGCCCTCGGACAGTTAATTCACCCCTCCACTTT.

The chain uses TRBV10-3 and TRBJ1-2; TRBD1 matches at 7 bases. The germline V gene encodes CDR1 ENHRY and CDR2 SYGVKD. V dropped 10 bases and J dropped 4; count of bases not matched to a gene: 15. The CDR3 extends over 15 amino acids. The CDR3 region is CATANPGGGSYGYTF. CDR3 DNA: TGTGCCACCGCGAACCCAGGAGGGGGCTCCTATGGCTACACCTTC.

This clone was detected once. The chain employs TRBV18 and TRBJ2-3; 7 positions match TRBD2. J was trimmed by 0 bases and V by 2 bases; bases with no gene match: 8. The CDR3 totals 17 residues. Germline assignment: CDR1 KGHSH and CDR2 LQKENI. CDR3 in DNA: TGTGCCAGCTCACCAAATCGTCGGGGGGTGAGCACAGATACGCAGTATTTT. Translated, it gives CASSPNRRGVSTDTQYF.

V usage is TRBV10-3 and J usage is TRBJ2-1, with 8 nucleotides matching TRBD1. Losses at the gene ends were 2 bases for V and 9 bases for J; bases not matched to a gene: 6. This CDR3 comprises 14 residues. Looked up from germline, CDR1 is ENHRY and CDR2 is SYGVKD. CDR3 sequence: CAISERGQDGEQFF. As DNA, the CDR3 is TGTGCCATCAGTGAGAGGGGACAGGACGGTGAGCAGTTCTTC.

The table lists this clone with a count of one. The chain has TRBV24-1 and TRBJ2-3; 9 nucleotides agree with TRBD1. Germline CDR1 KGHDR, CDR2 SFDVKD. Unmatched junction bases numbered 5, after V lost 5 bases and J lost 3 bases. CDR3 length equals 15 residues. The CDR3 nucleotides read TGTGCCACCAGTGCCTGGGACAGGGATACAGATACGCAGTATTTT. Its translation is CATSAWDRDTDTQYF.

CDR3 sequence: CASSQGIQGKGETQYF. CDR3 DNA: TGTGCCAGCAGCCAAGGTATTCAGGGGAAGGGAGAGACCCAGTACTTC. The rearrangement links TRBV4-2 to TRBJ2-5, with TRBD1 as a possible D gene (6 bases). Deletions cut 1 base from V and 4 bases from J, with 16 bases between. The length of the CDR3 is 16 residues. Germline values: CDR1 LGHNA, CDR2 YNFKEQ.

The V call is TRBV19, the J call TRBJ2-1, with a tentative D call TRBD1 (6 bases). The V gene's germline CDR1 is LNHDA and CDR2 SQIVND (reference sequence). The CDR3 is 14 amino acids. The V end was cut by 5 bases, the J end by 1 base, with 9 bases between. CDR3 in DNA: TGTGCCAGTAGTCCAACAGGGTCCTACAATGAGCAGTTCTTC. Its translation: CASSPTGSYNEQFF.

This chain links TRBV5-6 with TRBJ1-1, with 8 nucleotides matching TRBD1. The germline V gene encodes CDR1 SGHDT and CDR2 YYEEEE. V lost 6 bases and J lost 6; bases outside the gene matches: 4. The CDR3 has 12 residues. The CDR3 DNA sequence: TGTGCCAGCAACAGGGGGGGGGCTGAAGCTTTCTTT. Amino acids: CASNRGGAEAFF.

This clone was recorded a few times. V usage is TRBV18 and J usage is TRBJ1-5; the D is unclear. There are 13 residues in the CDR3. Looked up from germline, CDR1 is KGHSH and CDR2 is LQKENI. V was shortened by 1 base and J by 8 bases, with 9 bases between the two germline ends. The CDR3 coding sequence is TGTGCCAGCTCACCACTTGTCGAGGAGCCCCAGCATTTT. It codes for CASSPLVEEPQHF.

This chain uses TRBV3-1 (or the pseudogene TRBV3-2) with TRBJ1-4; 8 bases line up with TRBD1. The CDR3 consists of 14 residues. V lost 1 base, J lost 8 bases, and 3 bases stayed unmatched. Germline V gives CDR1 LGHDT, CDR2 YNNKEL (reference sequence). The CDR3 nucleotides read TGTGCCAGCAGCCAAGGGACAGGGAGAGAAAAACTGTTTTTT. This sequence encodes CASSQGTGREKLFF.

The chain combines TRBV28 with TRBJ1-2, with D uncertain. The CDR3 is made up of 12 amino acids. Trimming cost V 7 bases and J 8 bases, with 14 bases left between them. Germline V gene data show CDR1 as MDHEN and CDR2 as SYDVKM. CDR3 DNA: TGTGCCAGCAACTCGGGGAGGTTGGGCTACACCTTC. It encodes CASNSGRLGYTF.